These T cell receptor beta chains were read from a single sample in a study of T cells in Graves' hyperthyroidism and ophthalmopathy. TCRdb fed the multiplex PCR reads into MiXCR, producing one record per CDR3 protein. The data contain about 520,000 distinct CDR3 sequences, roughly 25% of them singletons. Sequencing used blood. These receptors all stem from a woman between 25 and 40 years old with Graves' ophthalmopathy. The CDR3 runs from the conserved cysteine through the conserved F or W. Fields, in order: V gene, J gene, CDR3 protein.

v_gene: TRBV11-2
j_gene: TRBJ2-5
CDR3aa: CASSSFAKKETQYF

v_gene: TRBV4-1
j_gene: TRBJ2-7
CDR3aa: CASSEGQQGDLYEQYF

v_gene: TRBV27
j_gene: TRBJ2-5
CDR3aa: CASSLDHQGTQYF

v_gene: TRBV12-3/TRBV12-4
j_gene: TRBJ2-7
CDR3aa: CASSCTGRTSSGRSYEQYF

v_gene: TRBV4-1
j_gene: TRBJ2-7
CDR3aa: CASSQELRSSYEQYF

v_gene: TRBV2
j_gene: TRBJ2-7
CDR3aa: CASSDHSYEQYF

v_gene: TRBV20-1
j_gene: TRBJ2-7
CDR3aa: CSARDPKAGVNYEQYF

v_gene: TRBV11-3
j_gene: TRBJ2-7
CDR3aa: CASSLPGREYEQYF

v_gene: TRBV15
j_gene: TRBJ1-1
CDR3aa: CATSVGGQGAERTEAFF

v_gene: TRBV12-3/TRBV12-4
j_gene: TRBJ1-2
CDR3aa: CASSFSGGRDGYTF

v_gene: TRBV6-1
j_gene: TRBJ1-2
CDR3aa: CASTRGTGGESYGYTF

v_gene: TRBV25-1
j_gene: TRBJ2-5
CDR3aa: CASSGHPGTGRETQYF

v_gene: TRBV28
j_gene: TRBJ2-7
CDR3aa: CASSLALEPTRTVSYEQYF

v_gene: TRBV5-6
j_gene: TRBJ2-5
CDR3aa: CASSLANLAAFAETQYF

v_gene: TRBV4-1
j_gene: TRBJ2-7
CDR3aa: CASSQTGQNFYEQYF

v_gene: TRBV28
j_gene: TRBJ1-1
CDR3aa: CASNHLTGMNTEAFF

v_gene: TRBV28
j_gene: TRBJ1-1
CDR3aa: CASSVWSGTGGTIEAFF

v_gene: TRBV27
j_gene: TRBJ2-7
CDR3aa: CAKRGGVYEQYF

v_gene: TRBV28
j_gene: TRBJ1-2
CDR3aa: CASSHPRIYGYTF

v_gene: TRBV6-1
j_gene: TRBJ2-2
CDR3aa: CASSKDRRTGGLFF

v_gene: TRBV6-5
j_gene: TRBJ1-5
CDR3aa: CASSYRFSSDSNQPQHF

v_gene: TRBV5-1
j_gene: TRBJ2-6
CDR3aa: CASSLVQHSGANVLTF

v_gene: TRBV6-2/TRBV6-3
j_gene: TRBJ2-7
CDR3aa: CASSYRWGLRGKGPYEQYF

v_gene: TRBV12-3/TRBV12-4
j_gene: TRBJ2-2
CDR3aa: CASRLPRRGAKTGELFF

v_gene: TRBV12-3/TRBV12-4
j_gene: TRBJ1-2
CDR3aa: CASSSTGASYGYTF

v_gene: TRBV20-1
j_gene: TRBJ1-1
CDR3aa: CSAERYGRDTEAFF

v_gene: TRBV20-1
j_gene: TRBJ1-5
CDR3aa: CSAVDRNQPQHF

v_gene: TRBV27
j_gene: TRBJ1-5
CDR3aa: CASSSRSPMGYGNQPQHF

v_gene: TRBV6-4
j_gene: TRBJ2-7
CDR3aa: CASSTLRMGLRSYEQYF

v_gene: TRBV12-3/TRBV12-4
j_gene: TRBJ2-5
CDR3aa: CASSFLDTQETQYF

v_gene: TRBV19
j_gene: TRBJ1-5
CDR3aa: CASSIPGQGDQPQHF

v_gene: TRBV12-3/TRBV12-4
j_gene: TRBJ2-2
CDR3aa: CASSLNRENTGELFF

v_gene: TRBV28
j_gene: TRBJ1-6
CDR3aa: CASSFFRGGSPLHF

v_gene: TRBV6-1
j_gene: TRBJ2-4
CDR3aa: CASNSGAKNIQYF

v_gene: TRBV5-1
j_gene: TRBJ1-1
CDR3aa: CATAQGRLNTEAFF

v_gene: TRBV20-1
j_gene: TRBJ1-1
CDR3aa: CSARGQAVVNTEAFF

v_gene: TRBV6-2/TRBV6-3
j_gene: TRBJ1-5
CDR3aa: CASSYPGSGNQPQHF

v_gene: TRBV5-1
j_gene: TRBJ1-2
CDR3aa: CASSRWTGSGYTF

v_gene: TRBV7-2
j_gene: TRBJ2-7
CDR3aa: CASSPPRGGYEQYF

v_gene: TRBV5-5
j_gene: TRBJ1-3
CDR3aa: CASSLSGQGVNTIYF

v_gene: TRBV9
j_gene: TRBJ1-2
CDR3aa: CASSLGHTFPNYGYTF

v_gene: TRBV27
j_gene: TRBJ1-1
CDR3aa: CASTPGDSLFTEAFF

v_gene: TRBV5-1
j_gene: TRBJ1-2
CDR3aa: CASSLYLAGISYTF

v_gene: TRBV11-2
j_gene: TRBJ1-2
CDR3aa: CASSLGEGLGDYGYTF

v_gene: TRBV18
j_gene: TRBJ1-1
CDR3aa: CASSPIRTGKSEAFF

v_gene: TRBV4-2
j_gene: TRBJ2-7
CDR3aa: CASSQELDRGQVNYEQYF

v_gene: TRBV28
j_gene: TRBJ1-1
CDR3aa: CASSFVGFTEAFF

v_gene: TRBV6-1
j_gene: TRBJ2-7
CDR3aa: CASRITGQGYEQYF

v_gene: TRBV12-3/TRBV12-4
j_gene: TRBJ1-1
CDR3aa: CASRTNDEAFF

v_gene: TRBV20-1
j_gene: TRBJ2-7
CDR3aa: CSAPRGELEQYF

v_gene: TRBV6-1
j_gene: TRBJ1-2
CDR3aa: CASSEGTGWGYTF

v_gene: TRBV20-1
j_gene: TRBJ2-5
CDR3aa: CSAATTGEETQYF

v_gene: TRBV6-5
j_gene: TRBJ2-7
CDR3aa: CASSYQGPYEQYF

v_gene: TRBV6-5
j_gene: TRBJ1-3
CDR3aa: CASSYATVNSGNTIYF

v_gene: TRBV28
j_gene: TRBJ2-7
CDR3aa: CASSRSGSVSYEQYF